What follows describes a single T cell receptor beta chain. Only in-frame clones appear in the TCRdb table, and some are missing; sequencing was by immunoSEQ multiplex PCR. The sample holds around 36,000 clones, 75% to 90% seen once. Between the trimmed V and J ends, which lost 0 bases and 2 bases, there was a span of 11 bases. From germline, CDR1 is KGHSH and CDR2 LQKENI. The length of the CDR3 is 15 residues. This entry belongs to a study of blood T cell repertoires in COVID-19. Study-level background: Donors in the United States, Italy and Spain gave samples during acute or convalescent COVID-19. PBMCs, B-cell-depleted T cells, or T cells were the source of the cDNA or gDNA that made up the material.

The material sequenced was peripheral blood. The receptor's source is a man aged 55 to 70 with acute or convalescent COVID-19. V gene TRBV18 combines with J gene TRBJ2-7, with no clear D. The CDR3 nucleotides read TGTGCCAGCTCACCACCGGTGGGCAGCACCTACGAGCAGTACTTC. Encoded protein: CASSPPVGSTYEQYF.